Following are 27 T cell receptor beta chains from one sample sequenced in a study of early T cells in non-severe SARS-CoV-2 infection. TCRdb passed the 5' RACE reads through MiXCR, listing each CDR3 protein once. The table lists some 29,000 distinct CDR3 sequences, roughly 4.5% of them singletons, with 5.5% to 7% in the top ten. The sequencing sample was made of whole blood. The receptors shown here come from an adult who was a healthcare worker with PCR-confirmed SARS-CoV-2 infection or an uninfected control (not recorded which).

The chain employs TRBV21-1 and TRBJ2-1; the table's D call, TRBD2, has no DNA check behind it. TRBV21-1 is marked as a pseudogene. This CDR3 spans 16 amino acids. The CDR3 sequence is CASSRTTSGRNNEQFF. The DNA of the CDR3 is TGTGCCAGCAGCCGTACTACTAGCGGGAGGAACAATGAGCAGTTCTTC.

This clonotype was detected ten times or more. The CDR3 DNA sequence: TGTGCCAGTGCCAGACAGGGGACAATCGAAAAACTGTTTTTT. This gives the protein CASARQGTIEKLFF. V and J are TRBV19 and TRBJ1-4; 8 bases agree with TRBD1. The CDR3 totals 14 residues. Germline V gene sequence: CDR1 LNHDA, CDR2 SQIVND (reference sequence). V was pared by 8 bases and J by 8 bases, with 10 bases of the junction left unmatched. The full variable domain, with the rest looked up from reference TRBV19 and TRBJ1-4, is DGGITQSPKYLFRKEGQNVTLSCEQNLNHDAMYWYRQDPGQGLRLIYYSQIVNDFQKGDIAEGYSVSREKKESFPLTVTSAQKNPTAFYLCASARQGTIEKLFFGSGTQLSVL.

There are many counts of this clonotype. The rearrangement links TRBV9 to TRBJ1-1; no definite D call. Germline CDR1 reads SGDLS; CDR2 reads YYNGEE. Trimming took off 0 bases at V and 0 bases at J, with 6 bases between the two ends. The CDR3 length is 14 residues. Here the CDR3 reads CASSVAGMNTEAFF. As DNA, the CDR3 is TGTGCCAGCAGCGTAGCAGGTATGAACACTGAAGCTTTCTTT.

This clonotype has ten or more counts. The chain links TRBV5-1 to TRBJ2-1; possible D gene TRBD2, 5 bases. The germline gives CDR1 SGHRS, CDR2 YFSETQ. CDR3 length equals 17 residues. Deletions cut 0 bases from V and 2 bases from J, with 15 bases between. The CDR3 region has the DNA TGCGCCAGCAGCTTGGCCCTGGGCGGAGGAACCTACAATGAGCAGTTCTTC. Protein sequence: CASSLALGGGTYNEQFF.

This clonotype was found a few times. This rearrangement joins TRBV20-1 to TRBJ2-7, with 7 bases identical to TRBD2. CDR1 is DFQATT, CDR2 SNEGSKA, per germline (reference sequence). The CDR3 loop spans 15 amino acids. V was pared by 6 bases and J by 6 bases, with 17 bases of the junction left unmatched. DNA for the CDR3: TGCAGTGCCCCACGGGGGGAAAAACCCACCGCCGAGCAGTACTTC. It codes for CSAPRGEKPTAEQYF.

The chain is built from TRBV2 and TRBJ2-1; 14 bases are shared with TRBD2. The CDR3 totals 15 residues. J gave up 9 bases and V 7 bases, and 8 bases lay outside the gene matches. In germline, CDR1 is SNHLY, CDR2 FYNNEI. The CDR3 sequence: CASTRTSGRFGEQFF. CDR3 DNA sequence: TGTGCCAGCACCCGGACTAGCGGGAGGTTCGGTGAGCAGTTCTTC.

The gene calls are TRBV2 and TRBJ2-1, with 8 bases aligning to TRBD2. The CDR3 sequence is 12 residues long. Germline trimming cut 5 bases from V and 13 bases from J; bases unmatched to any gene: 7. Germline assignment: CDR1 SNHLY and CDR2 FYNNEI. CDR3 bases: TGTGCCAGCAGTTTGTCTAGCGGGCCTCAGTTCTTC. Amino acid sequence: CASSLSSGPQFF.

This clonotype was recorded many times. The chain has TRBV19 and TRBJ2-1; 14 bases line up with TRBD2. Germline V gene data show CDR1 as LNHDA and CDR2 as SQIVND (reference sequence). V dropped 7 bases and J dropped 8; count of bases not matched to a gene: 7. CDR3 length: 15 amino acids. The CDR3 spells CASTRETSGRDEQFF. CDR3 nucleotides: TGTGCCAGTACCCGGGAGACTAGCGGGAGGGATGAGCAGTTCTTC.

There are a few counts of this clonotype. This may stem from a read error, because a much larger clone lies one nucleotide away. The rearrangement links TRBV2 to TRBJ2-7; 9 nucleotides agree with TRBD1. CDR1 and CDR2 (germline): SNHLY, FYNNEI. The CDR3 loop spans 13 amino acids. V lost 4 bases to trimming and J lost 6 bases; unmatched junction nucleotides: 4. For the CDR3, the DNA is TGTGCCAGCAGTGGGGGACAGGGCGGCGAGCAGTACTTC. It encodes CASSGGQGGEQYF.

Many counts were recorded for this clonotype. The J gene is TRBJ2-1, the V gene TRBV7-2; D remains unclear. The germline V gene has CDR1 SGHTA and CDR2 FQGNSA. The CDR3 runs to 14 residues. With 4 bases removed from V and 0 bases from J, the gap between germline ends came to 7 bases. CDR3 loop: CASSSDSSYNEQFF. DNA of the CDR3: TGTGCCAGCAGCTCAGATAGCTCCTACAATGAGCAGTTCTTC.

This clonotype was recorded at least ten times. The chain is built from TRBV5-1 and TRBJ2-3; D remains unclear. Trimming left V 3 bases short and J 6 bases short, with 8 bases between. CDR3 size: 12 residues. CDR1 and CDR2 from the germline V gene are SGHRS and YFSETQ. CDR3: CASSSLGDTQYF. Here the CDR3 DNA reads TGCGCCAGCAGCTCGTTAGGGGATACGCAGTATTTT.

This clonotype was counted ten times or more. The chain employs TRBV29-1 and TRBJ2-7; D ambiguous. The CDR3 consists of 13 residues. Trimming stripped 5 bases from V and 0 bases from J, with 11 bases between. In germline, CDR1 is SQVTM, CDR2 ANQGSEA. CDR3 DNA sequence: TGCAGCGTTTTCAAACTGGACTCCTACGAGCAGTACTTC. It translates to CSVFKLDSYEQYF.

The chain links TRBV4-2 to TRBJ2-7, with D perhaps matching TRBD2 (5 bases). Germline-derived CDR1 and CDR2 are LGHNA and YNFKEQ. The V gene lost 0 bases and the J gene lost 1 base, with 13 bases spanning the gap. The CDR3 has 16 amino acids. The DNA for the CDR3 is TGTGCCAGCAGCCAAGATGAAGCGGACCGATCCTACGAGCAGTACTTC. It translates to CASSQDEADRSYEQYF.

This clonotype was detected many times. One base away lies a much larger clone, so this may be a sequencing read error. The V and J genes are TRBV20-1 and TRBJ1-3; 7 bases line up with TRBD1. The CDR3 spans 13 residues. Germline assignment: CDR1 DFQATT and CDR2 SNEGSKA (reference sequence). The J segment lost 6 bases and the V segment lost 6 bases, leaving 8 bases of the junction unmatched. The CDR3 protein is CSARGLDENTIYF. For the CDR3, the DNA is TGCAGTGCAAGGGGGCTTGACGAAAACACCATATATTTT.

This clonotype was counted many times. The chain uses TRBV24-1 and TRBJ2-1, with 9 nucleotides matching TRBD1. The CDR3 loop spans 16 amino acids. V shed 0 bases, J shed 6 bases, and the junction held 5 bases outside the gene matches. CDR1 and CDR2 (germline): KGHDR, SFDVKD. The CDR3 is CATSDLLGTGTNEQFF. The CDR3 DNA follows: TGTGCCACCAGTGATTTGTTAGGGACAGGGACCAATGAGCAGTTCTTC.

The V and J genes are TRBV5-4 and TRBJ2-1; TRBD2 agrees at 11 bases. The CDR3 totals 17 residues. V gave up 0 bases and J gave up 7 bases; unmatched junction bases: 9. The germline V gene encodes CDR1 SGHNT and CDR2 YYREEE (reference sequence). The CDR3 is CASSLGLAGPSGNEQFF. In DNA, the CDR3 is TGTGCCAGCAGCTTGGGACTAGCGGGGCCTTCGGGGAATGAGCAGTTCTTC.

This clonotype was recorded many times. The chain employs TRBV20-1 and TRBJ1-3; no clear D. Germline CDR1 reads DFQATT; CDR2 reads SNEGSKA (reference sequence). The CDR3 spans 14 residues. V was trimmed by 1 base and J by 1 base, leaving 8 bases between them. DNA for the CDR3: TGCAGTGCTAGAGGGCATTTATCTGGAAACACCATATATTTT. It is translated as CSARGHLSGNTIYF.

This clonotype was recorded at least ten times. This chain connects TRBV15 to TRBJ1-2, with TRBD1 as a possible D gene (5 bases). Germline values: CDR1 LNHNV, CDR2 YYDKDF (reference sequence). With 0 bases removed from V and 8 bases from J, the gap between germline ends came to 13 bases. The CDR3 totals 14 residues. The CDR3 DNA reads as TGTGCCACCAGCAGAGATTCCCCCGGGGGGGGCTACACCTTC. This sequence encodes CATSRDSPGGGYTF.

This clonotype occurred many times. This chain links TRBV11-3 with TRBJ1-6, with D hard to call. Trimming removed 1 base from V and 8 bases from J, with 9 bases in between. Germline loops: CDR1 SGHNT, CDR2 YENEEA. The CDR3 runs 14 residues. The CDR3 reads CASSLVASYSPLHF. The CDR3 coding sequence is TGTGCCAGCAGCTTAGTCGCCAGTTATTCACCCCTCCACTTT.

This clonotype was seen many times. This chain links TRBV6-5 with TRBJ1-1, with D perhaps matching TRBD1 (5 bases). V was shortened by 7 bases and J by 5 bases, with 23 bases between the two germline ends. Germline V lookup: CDR1 MNHEY, CDR2 SVGAGI. The CDR3 runs to 16 residues. This CDR3 reads CASNRLWGRTGTEAFF. For the CDR3, the DNA is TGTGCCAGCAACAGACTCTGGGGCAGGACCGGGACTGAAGCTTTCTTT.

This clonotype was detected many times. CDR3 nucleotides: TGTGCCAGCAGCTTCCGCACAGACCCCTCTGGGGCCAACGTCCTGACTTTC. Translating gives CASSFRTDPSGANVLTF. The chain joins TRBV7-2 to TRBJ2-6, with D hard to call. The V gene's germline CDR1 is SGHTA and CDR2 FQGNSA. This CDR3 region has 17 residues. V was cut by 3 bases and J by 0 bases, with 12 bases left in between.

This chain links TRBV19 with TRBJ2-1; D may be TRBD2 (7 bases). Germline values: CDR1 LNHDA, CDR2 SQIVND (reference sequence). This CDR3 comprises 15 residues. Trimming pared 7 bases from V and 4 bases from J, leaving 17 bases between. In DNA form, the CDR3 reads TGTGCCAGTAATAGAGGGGGACTACCTTACAATGAGCAGTTCTTC. Its protein product is CASNRGGLPYNEQFF.

This clonotype was observed a few times. The rearrangement joins TRBV9 to TRBJ2-5, with unresolved D. CDR1 and CDR2 (germline): SGDLS, YYNGEE. There are 14 residues in the CDR3. Trimming cost V 0 bases and J 5 bases, with 11 bases left between them. The CDR3 reads CASSVALPGETQYF. The CDR3 DNA reads as TGTGCCAGCAGCGTAGCTCTGCCAGGCGAGACCCAGTACTTC.

Concerning this clonotype itself: Given a much more abundant clone one base away, this may be a read error. The genes are TRBV9 and TRBJ1-1; D unresolved. The CDR3 spans 14 residues. Germline values: CDR1 SGDLS, CDR2 YYNGEE. V lost 5 bases to trimming and J lost 1 base, with 12 bases between them. DNA of the CDR3: TGTGCCAGCAGGCACGGGCAGGCGAACACTGAAGCTTTCTTT. Its translation: CASRHGQANTEAFF.

The chain uses TRBV7-9 and TRBJ2-3; 10 bases fit TRBD1. CDR3 size: 16 residues. Trimming cost V 5 bases and J 3 bases; bases outside gene matches: 8. The V gene's germline CDR1 is SEHNR and CDR2 FQNEAQ (reference sequence). The CDR3: CASSRGQGVVTDTQYF. DNA for the CDR3: TGTGCCAGCAGCCGAGGACAGGGGGTGGTGACAGATACGCAGTATTTT.

This clonotype came up many times. V and J are TRBV5-1 and TRBJ2-7; D gene ambiguous. The V end lost 5 bases, the J end lost 2 bases, and 14 bases lay between the germline ends. Germline CDR1 is SGHRS and CDR2 is YFSETQ. This CDR3 comprises 14 residues. As DNA, the CDR3 is TGCGCCAGCAGTCCCCTCAGTCACACCTACGAGCAGTACTTC. It encodes CASSPLSHTYEQYF.

The chain carries TRBV21-1 and TRBJ2-1; the DNA was not used to check the table's D call, TRBD1. TRBV21-1 is classified as a pseudogene. This CDR3 is 20 amino acids long. CDR3 DNA: TGTGCCAGCAGCAAAGAGCCCGCTTCCTATACAGGGGGCAGGATAAATGAGCAGTTCTTC. Residues: CASSKEPASYTGGRINEQFF.